This TCR beta chain derives from a study of a mutant IDH1 vaccine in newly diagnosed glioma. Overall study: Beginning 4-6 weeks after radiotherapy alone, or with temozolomide cycles, vaccination took place. In the visit schedule, V12 fell in week 35, while V13 fell in week 47.

Germline V lookup: CDR1 SGDLS, CDR2 YYNGEE. CDR3 length: 16 amino acids. The V and J ends lost 7 bases and 0 bases respectively, with 19 bases between them. Worth noting for this clone: Its antigen is as yet unknown.

Time point given: week 47, end of study. Topical imiquimod accompanied each vaccine dose, which consisted of 300 ug of mutant IDH1 20-mer peptide. Tumors from donors were new WHO grade 3 or 4 IDH1-mutant astrocytomas with ATRX loss. This table comes from immunoSEQ multiplex PCR, and its TCRdb copy is limited to in-frame clones, with some not included. Among roughly 86,000 clones listed, nearly 90% were seen once. V and J are TRBV9 and TRBJ1-1; D uncertain. The sequences come from PBMCs, collected from a glioma patient whose treatment included an IDH1 peptide vaccine. This TCR was recovered from a woman in her forties or fifties with glioma. The CDR3 reads CASGRGSLQMNTEAFF. The DNA of the CDR3 is TGTGCCAGCGGTCGCGGGAGCCTTCAAATGAACACTGAAGCTTTCTTT.